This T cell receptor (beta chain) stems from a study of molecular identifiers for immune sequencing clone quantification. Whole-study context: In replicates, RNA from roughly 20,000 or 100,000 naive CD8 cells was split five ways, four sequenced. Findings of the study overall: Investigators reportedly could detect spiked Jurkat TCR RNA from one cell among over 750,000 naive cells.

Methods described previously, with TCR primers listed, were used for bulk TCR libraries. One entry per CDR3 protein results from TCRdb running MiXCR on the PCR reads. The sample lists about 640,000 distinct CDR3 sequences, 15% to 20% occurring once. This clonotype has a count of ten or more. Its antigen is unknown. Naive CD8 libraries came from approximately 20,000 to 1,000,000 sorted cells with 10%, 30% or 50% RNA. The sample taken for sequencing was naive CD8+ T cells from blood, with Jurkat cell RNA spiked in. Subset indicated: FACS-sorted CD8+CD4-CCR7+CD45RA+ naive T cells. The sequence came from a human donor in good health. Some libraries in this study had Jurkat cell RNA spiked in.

CDR3 nucleotide sequence: TGTGCCAGCAGTCCCAAGACGGCAGATACGCAGTATTTT. As protein: CASSPKTADTQYF. The chain is built from TRBV6-5 and TRBJ2-3; D remains unclear. The CDR3 is made up of 13 amino acids. Germline CDR1 MNHEY, CDR2 SVGAGI. Trimming took off 5 bases at V and 4 bases at J, with 10 bases between the two ends.